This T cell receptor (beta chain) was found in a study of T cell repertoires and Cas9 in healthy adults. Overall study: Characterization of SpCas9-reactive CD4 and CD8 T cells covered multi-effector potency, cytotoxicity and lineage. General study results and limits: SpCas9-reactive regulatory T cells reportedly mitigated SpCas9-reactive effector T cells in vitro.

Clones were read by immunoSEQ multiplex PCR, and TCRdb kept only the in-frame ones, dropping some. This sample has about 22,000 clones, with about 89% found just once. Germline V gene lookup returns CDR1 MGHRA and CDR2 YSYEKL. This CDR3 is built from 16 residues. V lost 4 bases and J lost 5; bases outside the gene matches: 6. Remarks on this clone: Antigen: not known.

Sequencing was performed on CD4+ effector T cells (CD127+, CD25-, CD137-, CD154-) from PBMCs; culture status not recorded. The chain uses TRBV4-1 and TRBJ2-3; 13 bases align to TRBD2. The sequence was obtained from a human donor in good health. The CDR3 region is CASSRTSGGAEDTQYF. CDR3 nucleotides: TGCGCCAGCAGCCGAACTAGCGGGGGGGCGGAAGATACGCAGTATTTT.